These 15 T cell receptor beta chains came from one sample sequenced in a study of T cell repertoires in cytomegalovirus infection. A single record per CDR3 protein comes from TCRdb applying MiXCR to the reads. The repertoire holds about 240,000 distinct CDR3 sequences, approximately 6.7% seen once, with more than 5.5% in the top ten. The sequenced material came from PBMCs. These receptors came from a human donor in good health (CMV status not recorded). Some clones in this sample may be carry-over from other donors' samples.

This clonotype was seen at least ten times. The gene calls are TRBV19 and TRBJ1-1, with D possibly matching TRBD1 (5 bases). The CDR3 sequence is 14 residues long. The germline V gene has CDR1 LNHDA and CDR2 SQIVND (reference sequence). The V end was cut by 6 bases, the J end by 10 bases, with 21 bases between. The CDR3 coding sequence is TGTGCCAGTAGGGACAATGCGGTGGGTCCCAGAGCTTTCTTT. Protein product: CASRDNAVGPRAFF.

This clonotype was detected ten times or more. The rearrangement uses TRBV5-1 and TRBJ2-2; 8 bases align to TRBD1. J lost 10 bases, V lost 4 bases, and 6 bases had no gene match. CDR3 size: 13 residues. Germline loops: CDR1 SGHRS, CDR2 YFSETQ. The DNA of the CDR3 is TGCGCCAGCAGCCCTTTGACAGGGGTGGAGCTGTTTTTT. Translation: CASSPLTGVELFF.

This clonotype was found many times. The chain links TRBV5-8 to TRBJ1-1; D gene uncertain. With 3 bases removed from V and 1 base from J, the gap between germline ends came to 10 bases. The CDR3 contains 14 residues. Germline V gene data show CDR1 as SGHTS and CDR2 as YDEGEE. The CDR3 reads CASSYGPTNTEAFF. DNA of the CDR3: TGTGCCAGCAGCTACGGGCCTACGAACACTGAAGCTTTCTTT.

In this sample, this clonotype turned up many times. The chain employs TRBV6-2 or TRBV6-3 and TRBJ2-1; D is perhaps TRBD2 (6 bases). The CDR3 runs 15 residues. CDR1 is MNHEY and CDR2 is SVGEGT in the germline V gene. Deletions cut 3 bases from V and 2 bases from J, with 11 bases between. CDR3 sequence reads: CASSYTSTPYNEQFF. The CDR3 DNA reads TGTGCCAGCAGTTATACTAGCACGCCCTACAATGAGCAGTTCTTC.

This clonotype was recorded at least ten times. The chain carries TRBV7-2 and TRBJ1-2; 9 positions agree with TRBD1. The germline gives CDR1 SGHTA, CDR2 FQGNSA. There are 13 residues in the CDR3. V shed 4 bases, J shed 10 bases, and the junction held 7 bases outside the gene matches. The CDR3, as DNA: TGTGCCAGCAGCTCTGGGACAGGGCCCGTCTACACCTTC. This sequence encodes CASSSGTGPVYTF. Complete variable domain (other parts from reference TRBV7-2 and TRBJ1-2): GAGVSQSPSNKVTEKGKDVELRCDPISGHTALYWYRQSLGQGLEFLIYFQGNSAPDKSGLPSDRFSAERTGGSVSTLTIQRTQQEDSAVYLCASSSGTGPVYTFGSGTRLTVV.

This clonotype has ten or more counts. J is TRBJ1-1 and V is TRBV29-1; D might be TRBD1 (5 bases). Per germline, CDR1 SQVTM and CDR2 ANQGSEA. CDR3 length equals 12 residues. The germline V and J ends were trimmed by 6 bases and 0 bases, with 8 bases remaining between them. Written as DNA, the CDR3 is TGCAGCGTACCGACAGTGAACACTGAAGCTTTCTTT. It translates to CSVPTVNTEAFF.

This clonotype showed up many times. The chain carries TRBV19 and TRBJ1-1; no definite D call. The CDR3 runs to 16 residues. Germline V gene data show CDR1 as LNHDA and CDR2 as SQIVND (reference sequence). The V and J ends lost 4 bases and 2 bases respectively, with 17 bases between them. CDR3 coding DNA: TGTGCCAGTAGTACAGGCCCCGGACTTCTAAACACTGAAGCTTTCTTT. Translation gives CASSTGPGLLNTEAFF.

In its sample, this clonotype was seen many times. V usage is TRBV7-2 and J usage is TRBJ2-7; no firm D call. Trimming removed 2 bases from V and 2 bases from J, with 10 bases in between. Germline assignment: CDR1 SGHTA and CDR2 FQGNSA. This CDR3 comprises 14 residues. This chain's CDR3 is CASSLRHPPYEQYF. The DNA for the CDR3 is TGTGCCAGCAGCTTAAGACACCCTCCCTACGAGCAGTACTTC.

This clonotype was seen at least ten times. The V gene is TRBV20-1, the J gene TRBJ2-1; 8 positions agree with TRBD2. The germline V gene has CDR1 DFQATT and CDR2 SNEGSKA (reference sequence). Trimming at V came to 5 bases and at J to 3 bases, leaving 6 bases not matched to a gene. This CDR3 has 14 residues. The CDR3: CSARTSGHYNEQFF. DNA for the CDR3: TGCAGTGCTCGAACTAGCGGACACTACAATGAGCAGTTCTTC.

This clonotype has a count of ten or more. The chain employs TRBV6-2 or TRBV6-3 and TRBJ2-1; D possibly corresponds to TRBD2 (6 bases). Germline CDR1 reads MNHEY; CDR2 reads SVGEGT. V lost 2 bases to trimming and J lost 7 bases, with 18 bases between them. This CDR3 has 16 residues. The CDR3 is CASSYLTSGLLNEQFF. CDR3 DNA: TGTGCCAGCAGTTACCTTACATCGGGACTTTTAAATGAGCAGTTCTTC.

This clonotype was picked up many times. The rearrangement links TRBV6-2 or TRBV6-3 to TRBJ2-6; D may correspond to TRBD1 or TRBD2 (5 bases each). Between the trimmed V and J ends, which lost 5 bases and 0 bases, there was a span of 14 bases. This CDR3 is 17 amino acids long. CDR1 is MNHEY, CDR2 SVGEGT, per germline. The CDR3 spells CASSLSVGVSGANVLTF. In nucleotides, the CDR3 is TGTGCCAGCAGTCTCTCCGTGGGGGTCTCTGGGGCCAACGTCCTGACTTTC.

This clonotype was recorded many times. The rearrangement links TRBV7-2 to TRBJ1-5; 7 positions agree with TRBD1. Trimming took 2 bases from V and 6 from J; bases not matched to a gene: 4. Germline V lookup: CDR1 SGHTA, CDR2 FQGNSA. CDR3 length equals 14 residues. This chain's CDR3 is CASSLQTGFQPQHF. The CDR3 bases are TGTGCCAGCAGCTTACAGACAGGGTTTCAGCCCCAGCATTTT.

This clonotype has a count of ten or more. The genes are TRBV6-1 and TRBJ2-2, with D perhaps TRBD2 (5 bases). The CDR3 sequence is 16 residues long. V shed 5 bases and J shed 5 bases, with 18 bases lying between them. Per the germline V gene, CDR1 is MNHNS and CDR2 is SASEGT. CDR3 sequence: CASSHTSGVRTGELFF. The CDR3 DNA reads TGTGCCAGCAGTCATACCAGCGGCGTGAGGACCGGGGAGCTGTTTTTT.

This clonotype was found a few times. The chain joins TRBV6-5 to TRBJ2-5; D unclear. Germline loops: CDR1 MNHEY, CDR2 SVGAGI. This CDR3 spans 13 amino acids. V was trimmed by 6 bases and J by 1 base, leaving 9 bases between them. The DNA of the CDR3 is TGTGCCAGCAGCCAAGAGACCCAAGAGACCCAGTACTTC. This gives the protein CASSQETQETQYF.

This clonotype was seen at least ten times. The chain is built from TRBV11-2 and TRBJ2-7, with 7 bases identical to TRBD2. Germline-derived CDR1 and CDR2 are SGHAT and FQNNGV. This CDR3 has 13 residues. V shed 5 bases and J 3 bases; nucleotides not matched to a gene: 4. The DNA for the CDR3 is TGTGCCAGCAGCCGTACGGGGGGCTACGAGCAGTACTTC. Translation: CASSRTGGYEQYF.